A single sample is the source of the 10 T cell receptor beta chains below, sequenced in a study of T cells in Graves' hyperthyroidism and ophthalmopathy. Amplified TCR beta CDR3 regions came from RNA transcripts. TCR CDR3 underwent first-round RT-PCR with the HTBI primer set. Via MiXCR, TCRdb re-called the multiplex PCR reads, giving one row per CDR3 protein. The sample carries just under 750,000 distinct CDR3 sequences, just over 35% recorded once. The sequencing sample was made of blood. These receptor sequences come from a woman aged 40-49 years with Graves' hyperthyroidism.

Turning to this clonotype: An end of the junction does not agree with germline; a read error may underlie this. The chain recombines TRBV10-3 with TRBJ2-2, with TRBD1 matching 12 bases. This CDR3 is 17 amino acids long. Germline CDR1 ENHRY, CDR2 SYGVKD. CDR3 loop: CASSPGQGAMGIGELFF. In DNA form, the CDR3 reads TGTGCCAGCAGTCCGGGACAGGGGGCGATGGGTATCGGGGAGCTGTTTTTT.

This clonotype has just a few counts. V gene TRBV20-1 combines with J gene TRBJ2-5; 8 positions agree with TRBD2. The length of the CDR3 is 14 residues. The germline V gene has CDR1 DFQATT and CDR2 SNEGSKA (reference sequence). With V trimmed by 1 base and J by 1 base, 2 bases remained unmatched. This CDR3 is CSARGSGGQETQYF. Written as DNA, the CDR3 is TGCAGTGCTAGAGGGAGCGGGGGCCAAGAGACCCAGTACTTC.

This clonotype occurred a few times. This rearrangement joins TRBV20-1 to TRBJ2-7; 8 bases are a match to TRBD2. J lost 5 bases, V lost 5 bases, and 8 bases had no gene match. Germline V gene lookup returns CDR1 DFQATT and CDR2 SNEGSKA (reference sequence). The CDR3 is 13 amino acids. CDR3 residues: CSAPERELHEQYF. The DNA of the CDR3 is TGCAGTGCTCCCGAGCGGGAGCTGCACGAGCAGTACTTC.

The CDR3 DNA follows: TGTGCCAGCAGTGAAATAGGCGGCAGGGTGGAAGCCGAGCAGTACTTC. Protein product: CASSEIGGRVEAEQYF. The chain links TRBV2 to TRBJ2-7; a weak D match, TRBD1 (5 bases). The V gene's germline CDR1 is SNHLY and CDR2 FYNNEI. Trimming removed 2 bases at V and 6 bases at J, with 20 bases between. The CDR3 length is 16 residues.

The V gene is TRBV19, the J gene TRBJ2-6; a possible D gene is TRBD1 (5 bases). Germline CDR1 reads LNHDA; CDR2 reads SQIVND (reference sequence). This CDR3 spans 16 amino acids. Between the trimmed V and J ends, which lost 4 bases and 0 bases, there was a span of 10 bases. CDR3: CASSSRASSGANVLTF. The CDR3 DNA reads TGTGCCAGTAGTAGCAGGGCATCCTCTGGGGCCAACGTCCTGACTTTC.

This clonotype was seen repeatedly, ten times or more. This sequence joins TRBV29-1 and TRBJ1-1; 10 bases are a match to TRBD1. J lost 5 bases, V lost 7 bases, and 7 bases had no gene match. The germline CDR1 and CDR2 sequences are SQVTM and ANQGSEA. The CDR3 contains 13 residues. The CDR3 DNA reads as TGCAGCGGGAACCGGGACAGGGGAACTGAAGCTTTCTTT. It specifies CSGNRDRGTEAFF.

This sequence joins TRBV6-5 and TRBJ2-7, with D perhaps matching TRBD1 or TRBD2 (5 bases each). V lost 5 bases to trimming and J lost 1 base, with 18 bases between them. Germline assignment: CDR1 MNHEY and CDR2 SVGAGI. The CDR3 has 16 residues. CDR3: CASSRGTGTDSYEQYF. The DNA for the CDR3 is TGTGCCAGCAGTAGGGGTACCGGGACGGATTCCTACGAGCAGTACTTC.

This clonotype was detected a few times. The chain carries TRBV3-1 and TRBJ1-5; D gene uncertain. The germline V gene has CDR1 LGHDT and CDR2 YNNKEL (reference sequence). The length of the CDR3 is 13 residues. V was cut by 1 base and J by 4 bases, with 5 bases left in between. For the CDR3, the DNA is TGTGCCAGCAGCCAAGTGGAAAATCAGCCCCAGCATTTT. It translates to CASSQVENQPQHF.

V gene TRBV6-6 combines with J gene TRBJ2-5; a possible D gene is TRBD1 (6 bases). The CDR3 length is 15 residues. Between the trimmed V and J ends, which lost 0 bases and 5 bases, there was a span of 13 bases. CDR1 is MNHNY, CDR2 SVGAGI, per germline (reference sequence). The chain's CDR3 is CASSYSGRGSETQYF. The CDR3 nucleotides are TGTGCCAGCAGTTACTCGGGCAGGGGCAGCGAGACCCAGTACTTC.

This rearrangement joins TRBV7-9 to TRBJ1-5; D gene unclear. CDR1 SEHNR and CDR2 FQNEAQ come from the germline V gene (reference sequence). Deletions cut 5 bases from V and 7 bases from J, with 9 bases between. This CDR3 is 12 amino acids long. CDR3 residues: CASSPTSQPQHF. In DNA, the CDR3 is TGTGCCAGCAGCCCGACTAGCCAGCCCCAGCATTTT.